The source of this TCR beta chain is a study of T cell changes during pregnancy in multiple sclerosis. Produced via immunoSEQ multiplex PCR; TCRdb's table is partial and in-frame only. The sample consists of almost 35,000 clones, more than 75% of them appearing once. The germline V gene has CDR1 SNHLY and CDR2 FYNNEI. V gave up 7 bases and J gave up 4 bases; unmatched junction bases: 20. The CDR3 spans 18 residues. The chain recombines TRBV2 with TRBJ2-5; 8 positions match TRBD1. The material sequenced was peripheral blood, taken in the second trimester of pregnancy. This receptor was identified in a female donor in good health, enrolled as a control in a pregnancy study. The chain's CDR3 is CASTREQGGRVGGETQYF. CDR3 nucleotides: TGTGCCAGCACAAGGGAACAGGGGGGTAGGGTCGGGGGAGAGACCCAGTACTTC.